One sample yielded the 12 T cell receptor beta chains listed below, sequenced in a study of T cells in Graves' hyperthyroidism and ophthalmopathy. There were TCR beta CDR3 regions amplified from RNA transcripts. First-round RT-PCR targeting the TCR CDR3 was performed with the HTBI primer set. TCRdb re-called the multiplex PCR reads through MiXCR, storing one row per CDR3 protein. The table includes 350,000 to 400,000 distinct CDR3 sequences, about 18% detected once. What was sequenced was blood. All receptors derive from a man in his late teens or twenties with Graves' ophthalmopathy.

The DNA for the CDR3 is TGCGCCAGCAGCCAAGTTCTCTTCCGGACAGTCACCGGGGAGCTGTTTTTT. This codes for CASSQVLFRTVTGELFF. V and J are TRBV4-1 and TRBJ2-2, with a possible D match to TRBD1 (6 bases). The V gene lost 1 base and the J gene lost 4 bases, with 16 bases spanning the gap. This CDR3 has 17 amino acids. Germline V CDR1 and CDR2: MGHRA, YSYEKL.

CDR3 protein: CASSQEVAGLTYEQYF. CDR3 DNA sequence: TGCGCCAGCAGCCAAGAAGTGGCAGGCCTCACCTACGAGCAGTACTTC. This sequence joins TRBV4-1 and TRBJ2-7, with D unclear. CDR1 and CDR2 (germline): MGHRA, YSYEKL. This CDR3 is built from 16 residues. Trimming removed 0 bases at V and 2 bases at J, with 14 bases between.

As concerns this clonotype: A much larger clone sits a single nucleotide away, making a read error possible. The rearrangement uses TRBV3-1 and TRBJ2-5; 8 bases map to TRBD2. The germline gives CDR1 LGHDT, CDR2 YNNKEL (reference sequence). The CDR3 is 14 residues long. V trimming: 2 bases; J trimming: 2 bases; junction bases outside the gene matches: 1. The CDR3 DNA sequence: TGTGCCAGCAGCCAACGACTAGCGCAAGAGACCCAGTACTTC. Translating it yields CASSQRLAQETQYF.

Notes on this clonotype: A read error may explain this, as a much larger clone is one base away. The chain's CDR3 is CASTGIMDGYTF. In DNA form, the CDR3 reads TGTGCCAGCACCGGGATCATGGATGGCTACACCTTC. This rearrangement joins TRBV12-3 or TRBV12-4 to TRBJ1-2; D uncertain. V lost 7 bases and J lost 6, with 12 bases in between. The CDR3 contains 12 residues.

This clonotype has ten or more counts. The gene calls are TRBV12-3 or TRBV12-4 and TRBJ1-2; 7 nucleotides match TRBD1. The CDR3 runs 13 residues. J was trimmed by 7 bases and V by 7 bases; bases with no gene match: 9. The DNA for the CDR3 is TGTGCCAGCAATTCCGGGACAGACTCTGGCTACACCTTC. Translation gives CASNSGTDSGYTF.

This chain connects TRBV11-2 to TRBJ1-6, with 7 positions matching TRBD1. The trim removed 3 bases at V and 7 bases at J, leaving 6 bases unmatched. The CDR3 totals 15 residues. Germline V gene data show CDR1 as SGHAT and CDR2 as FQNNGV. CDR3 sequence reads: CASSFRGGRNSPLHF. Here the CDR3 DNA reads TGTGCCAGCAGCTTCAGAGGGGGCAGGAATTCACCCCTCCACTTT.

This clonotype was seen repeatedly, ten times or more. The genes are TRBV12-3 or TRBV12-4 and TRBJ2-1; the D gene is possibly TRBD1 (6 bases). This CDR3 is built from 15 residues. The V end was cut by 5 bases, the J end by 0 bases, with 11 bases between. CDR3 bases: TGTGCCAGCAGTGGGGGCCGGTCCTCCTACAATGAGCAGTTCTTC. This encodes CASSGGRSSYNEQFF.

The sample holds many counts of this clonotype. This chain joins TRBV3-1 and TRBJ2-1; 8 bases are a match to TRBD2. CDR3 length: 15 amino acids. Germline loops: CDR1 LGHDT, CDR2 YNNKEL (reference sequence). V lost 3 bases to trimming and J lost 9 bases; unmatched junction nucleotides: 10. In DNA form, the CDR3 reads TGTGCCAGCAGCCAGGATGTGGCGGGGGGAAGTGAGCAGTTCTTC. Translating gives CASSQDVAGGSEQFF.

The rearrangement uses TRBV7-9 and TRBJ2-6, with TRBD1 identical over 8 bases. The CDR3 is made up of 17 amino acids. Germline V lookup: CDR1 SEHNR, CDR2 FQNEAQ (reference sequence). Losses at the gene ends were 1 base for V and 2 bases for J; bases not matched to a gene: 4. CDR3 in amino acids: CASSLVPGGAGANVLTF. CDR3 sequence (DNA): TGTGCCAGCAGCTTAGTGCCAGGGGGCGCTGGGGCCAACGTCCTGACTTTC.

The rearrangement links TRBV7-7 to TRBJ2-5, with D perhaps TRBD1 (6 bases). Trimming shortened V by 4 bases and J by 3 bases, and 12 bases separated the two germline ends. The CDR3 runs to 14 residues. The germline V gene has CDR1 SSHAT and CDR2 FNYEAQ (reference sequence). CDR3 sequence (DNA): TGTGCCAGCAGCTCAGGGGAAGGAGAAGAGACCCAGTACTTC. This codes for CASSSGEGEETQYF.

This clonotype was recorded at least ten times. This rearrangement joins TRBV4-1 to TRBJ1-2; 7 bases map to TRBD1. The CDR3 contains 16 residues. The germline V gene has CDR1 MGHRA and CDR2 YSYEKL. J gave up 4 bases and V 1 base, and 9 bases lay outside the gene matches. The CDR3 is CASSQGNLRDSYGYTF. The CDR3 DNA follows: TGCGCCAGCAGCCAAGGGAACCTTCGGGACAGCTATGGCTACACCTTC.

The sample holds many counts of this clonotype. The chain has TRBV11-2 and TRBJ1-6; D is possibly TRBD1 (6 bases). The CDR3 is made up of 16 amino acids. Trimming shortened V by 5 bases and J by 6 bases, and 17 bases separated the two germline ends. From germline, CDR1 is SGHAT and CDR2 FQNNGV. CDR3 sequence reads: CASSQPRQATNSPLHF. The DNA for the CDR3 is TGTGCCAGCAGCCAACCCCGACAGGCCACTAATTCACCCCTCCACTTT.